This is a list of T cell receptor beta chains from one sample in a study of cytomegalovirus exposure and HLA in healthy donors. Method: immunoSEQ multiplex PCR; TCRdb's copy keeps in-frame clones and lacks some. The data hold under 250,000 clones, with roughly 80% observed a single time. Sequencing input: PBMCs. These receptor sequences come from a woman aged 40 to 50 in good health and CMV-seronegative. CDR3s include the opening cysteine and the closing phenylalanine or tryptophan. Each record gives: D gene, J gene, V gene, clone size, CDR3 DNA, CDR3 protein. D genes are given only for firm matches. The size of a clone is reported for some rows only, either as once, few or many, or as a class for expanded clones.

D: -
J: TRBJ2-7
V: TRBV18
size: -
DNA: TGTGCCAGCTCAGACAGCCACTACGAGCAGTACTTC
CDR3: CASSDSHYEQYF

D: TRBD1
J: TRBJ1-5
V: TRBV7-9
size: -
DNA: TGTGCCAGCAGCTCGACAGGGGCCAACCAGCCCCAGCATTTT
CDR3: CASSSTGANQPQHF

D: -
J: TRBJ1-5
V: TRBV5-8
size: -
DNA: TGTGCCAGCAGCTTCAGGGTGGGCCAGCCCCAGCATTTT
CDR3: CASSFRVGQPQHF

D: -
J: TRBJ2-3
V: TRBV7-6
size: -
DNA: TGTGCCAGCAGCTCGCAGGGCGGCCGCACAGATACGCAGTATTTT
CDR3: CASSSQGGRTDTQYF

D: -
J: TRBJ2-2
V: TRBV10-1
size: -
DNA: TGCGCCAGCAGAGAGCACGGCACCGGGGAGCTGTTTTTT
CDR3: CASREHGTGELFF

D: TRBD1
J: TRBJ2-7
V: TRBV6-5
size: -
DNA: TGTGCCAGCAAGACCGGGACAGGGGGCGAGCAGTACTTC
CDR3: CASKTGTGGEQYF

D: -
J: TRBJ2-3
V: TRBV20-1
size: -
DNA: TGCAGTGCGTCAAGGGGAGATACGCAGTATTTT
CDR3: CSASRGDTQYF

D: TRBD2
J: TRBJ2-7
V: TRBV2
size: -
DNA: TGTGCCAGCAGACTAGCGGGGTCCTACGAGCAGTACTTC
CDR3: CASRLAGSYEQYF

D: -
J: TRBJ1-6
V: TRBV6-5
size: -
DNA: TGTGCCAGCAGTCAGGGGTATAATTCACCCCTCCACTTT
CDR3: CASSQGYNSPLHF

D: TRBD2
J: TRBJ2-3
V: TRBV5-1
size: -
DNA: TGCGCCAGCAGTTTTATACTAGCGGGAGGGCCGGCGACGCAGTATTTT
CDR3: CASSFILAGGPATQYF

D: -
J: TRBJ2-3
V: TRBV19
size: few
DNA: TGTGCCAGTAGTATACGCAGTTACACAGATACGCAGTATTTT
CDR3: CASSIRSYTDTQYF

D: -
J: TRBJ2-4
V: TRBV2
size: -
DNA: TGTGCCAGCAGTGAGGAGAAAAACATTCAGTACTTC
CDR3: CASSEEKNIQYF

D: -
J: TRBJ1-6
V: TRBV15
size: -
DNA: TGTGCCACCAGCAGCGGGACTTTGGTTTCACCCCTCCACTTT
CDR3: CATSSGTLVSPLHF

D: -
J: TRBJ1-2
V: TRBV28
size: -
DNA: TGTGCCAGCAGTTTGGGGGCCCCACTCAACTATGGCTACACCTTC
CDR3: CASSLGAPLNYGYTF

D: -
J: TRBJ1-3
V: TRBV5-6
size: -
DNA: TGTGCCAGCAGCCTGGCTGCGGGCGCGACTGGAAACACCATATATTTT
CDR3: CASSLAAGATGNTIYF

D: TRBD2
J: TRBJ2-5
V: TRBV5-1
size: -
DNA: TGCGCCAGCAGCTTGGCCTTCCTTAGCGGGAGAGCCCCAGAGACCCAGTACTTC
CDR3: CASSLAFLSGRAPETQYF

D: TRBD2
J: TRBJ2-3
V: TRBV18
size: -
DNA: TGTGCCAGCTCACCGGGGACTAGCCCCGCAGATACGCAGTATTTT
CDR3: CASSPGTSPADTQYF

D: -
J: TRBJ1-3
V: TRBV7-2
size: -
DNA: TGTGCCAGCAGCTTAACGGGCTCTGGAAACACCATATATTTT
CDR3: CASSLTGSGNTIYF

D: -
J: TRBJ2-1
V: TRBV11-2
size: -
DNA: TGTGCCAGCAGCCCCCAAGCCAACGGGGAGCAGTTCTTC
CDR3: CASSPQANGEQFF

D: TRBD2
J: TRBJ2-1
V: TRBV30
size: -
DNA: TGTGCCTGGAGTGGCCTGCCTCGGACTAGCGGGAGGGTGTTGCCTGCCTATGAGCAGTTCTTC
CDR3: CAWSGLPRTSGRVLPAYEQFF

D: -
J: TRBJ2-1
V: TRBV28
size: -
DNA: TGTGCCAGCAGTTTGGGGCACGAGCAGTTCTTC
CDR3: CASSLGHEQFF

D: TRBD2
J: TRBJ2-5
V: TRBV5-1
size: -
DNA: TGCGCCAGCAGCAGTAGCGGGAGGGGCCCAGAGACCCAGTACTTC
CDR3: CASSSSGRGPETQYF

D: -
J: TRBJ2-3
V: TRBV7-9
size: -
DNA: TGTGCCAGCAGCTCCACAGGGTCTTCCACAGATACGCAGTATTTT
CDR3: CASSSTGSSTDTQYF

D: -
J: TRBJ1-1
V: TRBV7-9
size: -
DNA: TGTGCCAGCAGCCCAAAGCCGGTGAACACTGAAGCTTTCTTT
CDR3: CASSPKPVNTEAFF

D: -
J: TRBJ1-4
V: TRBV19
size: once
DNA: TGTGCCAGTAGTATGACAGGCCCCCGACGGGAAAAACTGTTTTTT
CDR3: CASSMTGPRREKLFF

D: -
J: TRBJ1-1
V: TRBV7-2
size: -
DNA: TGTGCCAGCAGCCGCGGGGTAATTAGGAGGGCCACTGAAGCTTTCTTT
CDR3: CASSRGVIRRATEAFF

D: -
J: TRBJ2-7
V: TRBV27
size: -
DNA: TGTGCCAGCAGTTTTTATAGGGGCGGGAAAACCTACGAGCAGTACTTC
CDR3: CASSFYRGGKTYEQYF

D: TRBD1
J: TRBJ1-1
V: TRBV6-1
size: -
DNA: TGTGCCAGCAGTGAGGGGACAGGGGTTTCTGAAGCTTTCTTT
CDR3: CASSEGTGVSEAFF

D: TRBD2
J: TRBJ2-3
V: TRBV4-1
size: once
DNA: TGCGCCAGCAGCCACGGACTAGCGGGAACCACAGATACGCAGTATTTT
CDR3: CASSHGLAGTTDTQYF

D: -
J: TRBJ2-5
V: TRBV27
size: -
DNA: TGTGCCAGCCGTTTCGGGGAGACCCAGTACTTC
CDR3: CASRFGETQYF

D: TRBD1
J: TRBJ1-2
V: TRBV19
size: -
DNA: TGTGCCAGTAGTATATCGCCAAGGGGGCGGTCAAACTATGGCTACACCTTC
CDR3: CASSISPRGRSNYGYTF

D: TRBD1
J: TRBJ1-4
V: TRBV5-1
size: -
DNA: TGCGCCAGCAGGACAGGGCATAATGAAAAACTGTTTTTT
CDR3: CASRTGHNEKLFF

D: -
J: TRBJ1-4
V: TRBV2
size: -
DNA: TGTGCCAGCAGGGCAGGCAGGGCGTTCGAAAAACTGTTTTTT
CDR3: CASRAGRAFEKLFF

D: -
J: TRBJ2-1
V: TRBV7-8
size: -
DNA: TGTGCCAGCAGCTCCCCCTCTGTGAATGAGCAGTTCTTC
CDR3: CASSSPSVNEQFF

D: TRBD1
J: TRBJ2-7
V: TRBV6-5
size: -
DNA: TGTGCCAGCAGTTCCCGGACAGGGAAGGGCGTCGAGCAGTACTTC
CDR3: CASSSRTGKGVEQYF

D: -
J: TRBJ2-3
V: TRBV7-3
size: -
DNA: TGTGCCAGCAGCCAGATGGGAGCTTTAGATACGCAGTATTTT
CDR3: CASSQMGALDTQYF

D: -
J: TRBJ2-3
V: TRBV18
size: -
DNA: TGTGCCAGCTCACCAGGACACACAGATACGCAGTATTTT
CDR3: CASSPGHTDTQYF

D: -
J: TRBJ2-1
V: TRBV7-9
size: -
DNA: TGTGCCAGCAGCTTAATTCCGGGACTCGCCGAAAGCCACGGGAATGAGCAGTTCTTC
CDR3: CASSLIPGLAESHGNEQFF

D: -
J: TRBJ1-1
V: TRBV30
size: -
DNA: TGTGCCTGGAGTGTAATGTCTTCTTCTGAAGCTTTCTTT
CDR3: CAWSVMSSSEAFF

D: -
J: TRBJ1-5
V: TRBV27
size: -
DNA: TGTGCCAGCAGTTTCAGCTCATCGGGACGGGGGGAGCAGCATTTT
CDR3: CASSFSSSGRGEQHF

D: -
J: TRBJ1-3
V: TRBV29-1
size: few
DNA: TGCAGCGTTCGATCGGGGGCTGGAAACACCATATATTTT
CDR3: CSVRSGAGNTIYF

D: -
J: TRBJ2-3
V: TRBV5-1
size: -
DNA: TGCGCCAGCAGAACAGGGACGGTGCTCACAGATACGCAGTATTTT
CDR3: CASRTGTVLTDTQYF

D: -
J: TRBJ1-4
V: TRBV5-6
size: few
DNA: TGTGCCAGCAGCTTGGGATCGGTACATGAAAAACTGTTTTTT
CDR3: CASSLGSVHEKLFF

D: -
J: TRBJ1-6
V: TRBV4-1
size: -
DNA: TGCGCCAGCAGCCAAGTCCTAAATTCACCCCTCCACTTT
CDR3: CASSQVLNSPLHF

D: -
J: TRBJ1-5
V: TRBV19
size: once
DNA: TGTGCCAGTAGTATCGCATGGGGGGTCAATCAGCCCCAGCATTTT
CDR3: CASSIAWGVNQPQHF